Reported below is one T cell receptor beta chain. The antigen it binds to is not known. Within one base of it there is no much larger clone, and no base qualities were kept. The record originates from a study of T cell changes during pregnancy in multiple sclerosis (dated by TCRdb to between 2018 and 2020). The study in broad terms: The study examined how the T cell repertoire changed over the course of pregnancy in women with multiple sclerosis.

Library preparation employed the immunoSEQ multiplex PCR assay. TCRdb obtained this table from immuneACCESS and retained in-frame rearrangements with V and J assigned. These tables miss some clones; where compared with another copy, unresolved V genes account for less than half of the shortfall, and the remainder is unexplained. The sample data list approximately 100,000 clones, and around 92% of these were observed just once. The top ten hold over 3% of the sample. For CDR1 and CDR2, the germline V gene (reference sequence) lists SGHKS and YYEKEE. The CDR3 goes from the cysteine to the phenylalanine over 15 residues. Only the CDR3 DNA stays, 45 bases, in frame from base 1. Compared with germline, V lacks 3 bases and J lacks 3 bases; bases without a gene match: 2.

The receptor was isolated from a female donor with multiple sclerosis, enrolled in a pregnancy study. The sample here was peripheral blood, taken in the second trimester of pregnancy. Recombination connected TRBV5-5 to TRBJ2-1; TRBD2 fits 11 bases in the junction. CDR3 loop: CASSSGTSGYNEQFF. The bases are TGTGCCAGCAGCTCCGGGACTAGCGGCTACAATGAGCAGTTCTTC.